A single sample is the source of the 19 T cell receptor beta chains below, sequenced in a study of blood T cells in healthy people across ages. A J-beta primer mix and a sample-barcoded 5' primer were used in a second PCR of roughly 6 to 11 cycles. TCRdb re-analysed the 5' RACE reads in MiXCR, keeping a single row per CDR3 protein. The sample lists over 1,500,000 distinct CDR3 sequences, 40% to 55% occurring once. The sample consisted of blood. The receptors originated from a woman aged 40 to 49 in good health.

The chain employs TRBV10-2 and TRBJ2-5, with 8 bases identical to TRBD2. Germline V gives CDR1 WSHSY, CDR2 SAAADI. Unmatched junction bases numbered 4, after V lost 7 bases and J lost 0 bases. There are 14 residues in the CDR3. CDR3 protein: CASTQLADQETQYF. The CDR3 nucleotides read TGCGCCAGCACTCAACTAGCGGACCAAGAGACCCAGTACTTC.

This rearrangement joins TRBV6-2 or TRBV6-3 to TRBJ2-3; 10 bases match TRBD2. The CDR3 runs 17 residues. CDR1 is MNHEY, CDR2 SVGEGT, per germline. V lost 4 bases to trimming and J lost 6 bases; unmatched junction nucleotides: 13. The chain's CDR3 is CASSSLILAGYDDTQYF. CDR3 nucleotides: TGTGCCAGCAGTTCCCTTATACTAGCGGGGTACGACGATACGCAGTATTTT.

The table lists this clonotype with a count of one. V gene TRBV10-2 combines with J gene TRBJ2-5, with 9 bases matching TRBD1. Trimming at V came to 2 bases and at J to 4 bases, leaving 2 bases not matched to a gene. The germline V gene encodes CDR1 WSHSY and CDR2 SAAADI. CDR3 length: 14 residues. The CDR3 protein is CASSEATGGETQYF. DNA of the CDR3: TGCGCCAGCAGTGAGGCGACAGGGGGAGAGACCCAGTACTTC.

Concerning this clonotype: The germline gene is not matched at one end of the junction; a read error may be the cause. The chain is built from TRBV12-3 or TRBV12-4 and TRBJ2-1, with D possibly being TRBD2 (5 bases). The CDR3 runs to 15 residues. This CDR3 is CASSLGGPHYNKQFF. As DNA, the CDR3 is TGTGCCAGCAGTTTAGGCGGGCCTCACTACAATAAGCAGTTCTTC.

This clonotype has just a few counts. The chain's CDR3 is CATSIQNTQYF. The CDR3 DNA reads as TGTGCCACCAGTATCCAGAATACGCAGTATTTT. The chain recombines TRBV24-1 with TRBJ2-3; D ambiguous. The CDR3 extends over 11 amino acids. Germline loops: CDR1 KGHDR, CDR2 SFDVKD. V gave up 6 bases and J gave up 7 bases, with 7 bases separating them.

There are a few counts of this clonotype. V is TRBV3-1 and J is TRBJ2-1; 12 bases map to TRBD2. Germline lookup yields CDR1 LGHDT and CDR2 YNNKEL (reference sequence). This CDR3 has 18 residues. V lost 4 bases, J lost 7 bases, and 14 bases stayed unmatched. The CDR3 protein is CASSLGTSGPRGGNEQFF. DNA of the CDR3: TGTGCCAGCAGCCTTGGGACTAGCGGGCCCCGTGGGGGGAATGAGCAGTTCTTC.

This chain connects TRBV27 to TRBJ1-1, with no clear D. Germline V lookup: CDR1 MNHEY, CDR2 SMNVEV (reference sequence). CDR3 length equals 17 residues. Deletions cut 2 bases from V and 4 bases from J, with 20 bases between. The CDR3 nucleotides read TGTGCCAGCAGTTTACGTAGGACCCCCCCTATAGGCACTGAAGCTTTCTTT. Amino acids: CASSLRRTPPIGTEAFF.

This clonotype was recorded a few times. The rearrangement links TRBV12-3 or TRBV12-4 to TRBJ2-3; D is undetermined. This CDR3 comprises 15 residues. V was shortened by 5 bases and J by 2 bases, with 14 bases between the two germline ends. The CDR3 region is CASSLGSGFTDTQYF. The CDR3 DNA sequence: TGTGCCAGCAGTCTCGGTAGTGGGTTCACAGATACGCAGTATTTT.

The chain carries TRBV5-1 and TRBJ2-7; TRBD1 is a possible D gene (6 bases). From germline, CDR1 is SGHRS and CDR2 YFSETQ. V gave up 4 bases and J gave up 3 bases, with 17 bases separating them. The CDR3 sequence is 15 residues long. For the CDR3, the DNA is TGCGCCAGCAGCATGGGAACACAGGGTTACTACGAGCAGTACTTC. Residues: CASSMGTQGYYEQYF.

With respect to this clonotype: Germline is not matched at one junction end, which may reflect a read error. The genes are TRBV6-6 and TRBJ1-4; possibly TRBD1 for D (6 bases). This CDR3 comprises 15 residues. CDR1 and CDR2 from the germline V gene are MNHNY and SVGAGI (reference sequence). CDR3: CASKHEGGQVEKLFF. The CDR3 nucleotides read TGCGCCAGCAAACACGAGGGGGGGCAGGTTGAAAAACTGTTTTTT.

The chain joins TRBV6-4 to TRBJ1-2; D not resolved. The CDR3 sequence is 15 residues long. In germline, CDR1 is MRHNA, CDR2 SNTAGT. V was shortened by 3 bases and J by 3 bases, with 14 bases between the two germline ends. The CDR3 loop is CASSEGPTSDYGYTF. The CDR3 region has the DNA TGTGCCAGCAGTGAAGGTCCTACCTCTGACTATGGCTACACCTTC.

This clonotype came up a few times. The chain carries TRBV24-1 and TRBJ2-1; 9 bases map to TRBD1. Per the germline V gene, CDR1 is KGHDR and CDR2 is SFDVKD. This CDR3 contains 15 residues. The ends lost 9 bases at V and 6 bases at J; junction bases unmatched: 11. The CDR3: CATASGTGSGNEQFF. The CDR3 DNA reads as TGTGCCACCGCCTCCGGGACAGGGAGCGGCAATGAGCAGTTCTTC.

This clonotype appeared once. The chain links TRBV5-5 to TRBJ2-1; 8 bases fit TRBD1. Trimming removed 4 bases from V and 7 bases from J; junction bases left unmatched: 7. The germline V gene has CDR1 SGHKS and CDR2 YYEKEE (reference sequence). This CDR3 is built from 14 residues. CDR3 amino acids: CASSIDRGWNEQFF. The CDR3 DNA follows: TGTGCCAGCAGCATCGACAGGGGTTGGAATGAGCAGTTCTTC.

This chain joins TRBV5-4 and TRBJ1-4, with no clear D. The CDR3 is made up of 22 amino acids. V lost 0 bases, J lost 16 bases, and 43 bases lay in between. The germline gives CDR1 SGHNT, CDR2 YYREEE (reference sequence). CDR3 in DNA: TGTGCCAGCAGCTTGGAGCTGGACCAGCACACGATCAAGATGAAAGGTGTAGGCTGTGGGTTTTTT. As protein: CASSLELDQHTIKMKGVGCGFF.

Note on this clonotype: Its ends do not fully match the called genes, so a read error is possible. The chain uses TRBV7-2 and TRBJ2-4, with TRBD1 identical over 8 bases. In germline, CDR1 is SGHTA, CDR2 FQGNSA. The length of the CDR3 is 16 residues. CDR3 loop: CAGSLDRVLAKNIQYF. In DNA, the CDR3 is TGTGCCGGCAGCTTGGACAGGGTCTTAGCCAAAAACATTCAGTACTTC. Filled out from reference TRBV7-2 and TRBJ2-4, the complete variable domain reads GAGVSQSPSNKVTEKGKDVELRCDPISGHTALYWYRQSLGQGLEFLIYFQGNSAPDKSGLPSDRFSAERTGGSVSTLTIQRTQQEDSAVYLCAGSLDRVLAKNIQYFGAGTRLSVL.

CDR3 region: CASSGGTSSPDTQYF. CDR3 in DNA: TGTGCCAGCAGTGGAGGGACTAGCTCGCCAGATACGCAGTATTTT. The chain is built from TRBV2 and TRBJ2-3; 9 nucleotides align to TRBD2. Germline V gene sequence: CDR1 SNHLY, CDR2 FYNNEI. There are 15 residues in the CDR3. V shed 4 bases, J shed 4 bases, and the junction held 6 bases outside the gene matches.

The chain employs TRBV5-1 and TRBJ2-5; weak D call: TRBD2 (6 bases). This CDR3 comprises 14 residues. In germline, CDR1 is SGHRS, CDR2 YFSETQ. V lost 3 bases and J lost 7, with 16 bases in between. CDR3: CASSWGTSTGTQYF. As DNA, the CDR3 is TGCGCCAGCAGCTGGGGGACTTCAACCGGGACCCAGTACTTC.

The chain links TRBV6-1 to TRBJ1-6; D is undetermined. The CDR3 is made up of 13 amino acids. Germline CDR1 reads MNHNS; CDR2 reads SASEGT. With 2 bases removed from V and 9 bases from J, the gap between germline ends came to 8 bases. The DNA of the CDR3 is TGTGCCAGCAGTGAACGAACTGGTTCACCCCTCCACTTT. This gives the protein CASSERTGSPLHF.

This chain links TRBV9 with TRBJ2-6, with 10 bases lining up with TRBD1. Germline-derived CDR1 and CDR2 are SGDLS and YYNGEE. The CDR3 is 16 residues long. V lost 4 bases and J lost 2; bases outside the gene matches: 3. The CDR3 bases are TGTGCCAGCAGCCCGGACAGGGGGGCTGGGGCCAACGTCCTGACTTTC. The encoded protein is CASSPDRGAGANVLTF.